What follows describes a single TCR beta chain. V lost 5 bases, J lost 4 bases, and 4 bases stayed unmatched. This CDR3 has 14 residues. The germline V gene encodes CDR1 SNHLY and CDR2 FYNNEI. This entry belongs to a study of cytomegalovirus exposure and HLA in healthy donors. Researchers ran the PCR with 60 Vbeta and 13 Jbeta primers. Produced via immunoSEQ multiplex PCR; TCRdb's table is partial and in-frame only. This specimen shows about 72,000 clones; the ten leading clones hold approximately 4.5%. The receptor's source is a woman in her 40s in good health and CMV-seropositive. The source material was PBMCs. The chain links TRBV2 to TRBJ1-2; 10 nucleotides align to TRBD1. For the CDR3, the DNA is TGTGCCAGCAGTTTGACAGGGGGCAGCTATGGCTACACCTTC. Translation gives CASSLTGGSYGYTF.